These 2 T cell receptor beta chains were all obtained from the same sample, sequenced in a study of a mutant IDH1 vaccine in newly diagnosed glioma. Using immunoSEQ multiplex PCR, the repertoire was profiled, and TCRdb retains in-frame clones only, with some absent. The sample lists tens of thousands of clones; around 80% were seen once. Time point reported: week 35, safety follow-up. Vaccination used 300 ug of mutant IDH1 20-mer peptide per dose, with topical imiquimod. These receptors are not linked to any known antigen. The source was PBMCs, collected from a glioma patient whose treatment included an IDH1 peptide vaccine. These receptors all stem from a man in his forties or fifties with glioma.

The gene calls are TRBV28 and TRBJ1-2, with 7 bases aligning to TRBD1. Trimming took 4 bases from V and 8 from J; bases not matched to a gene: 13. Germline values: CDR1 MDHEN, CDR2 SYDVKM. This CDR3 is 15 amino acids long. CDR3 sequence reads: CASSSPGEGAQGYTF. The CDR3 DNA reads TGTGCCAGCAGTTCGCCGGGGGAGGGGGCGCAGGGCTACACCTTC.

This clone appeared a few times. The chain links TRBV5-1 to TRBJ2-5; D might be TRBD1 (6 bases). Germline V lookup: CDR1 SGHRS, CDR2 YFSETQ. CDR3 size: 13 residues. V was pared by 2 bases and J by 9 bases, with 14 bases between. CDR3 in DNA: TGCGCCAGCAGCTTAGGACAGCTCGCGGCCCAGTACTTC. This gives the protein CASSLGQLAAQYF.